This T cell receptor beta chain originates from a study of shared clonotypes between healthy human individuals. The V gene's germline CDR1 is KGHSH and CDR2 LQKENI. The CDR3 runs 15 residues. The trim removed 3 bases at V and 3 bases at J, leaving 4 bases unmatched. In replicate PCRs of sorted subsets, approximately 210 ng DNA, approximately 32,000 T cell genomes, was used. Assay: immunoSEQ multiplex PCR; the TCRdb copy retains only in-frame clones and omits some. The sample records more than 2 million clones, more than 90% being singletons. Study-wide results and caveats: Having only a few donors restricted how much genetic and exposure-history diversity was captured. Though the depth was large, rarefaction showed that sorted-subset sequencing was incomplete. Sampling covered blood only; tissue repertoires likely differ.

Regarding this clone: No antigen is known for it. Other nucleotide sequences from this sample produce the same CDR3.

Input material: naive CD4+ T cells sorted from blood. Specified subset: CD45RA+ positively selected. The receptor's source is a man aged 18 to 29 in good health. The chain uses TRBV18 and TRBJ1-1; 10 bases are shared with TRBD1. The CDR3 DNA reads as TGTGCCAGCTCACCTAGGACAGGGGGGGACACTGAAGCTTTCTTT. It encodes CASSPRTGGDTEAFF.